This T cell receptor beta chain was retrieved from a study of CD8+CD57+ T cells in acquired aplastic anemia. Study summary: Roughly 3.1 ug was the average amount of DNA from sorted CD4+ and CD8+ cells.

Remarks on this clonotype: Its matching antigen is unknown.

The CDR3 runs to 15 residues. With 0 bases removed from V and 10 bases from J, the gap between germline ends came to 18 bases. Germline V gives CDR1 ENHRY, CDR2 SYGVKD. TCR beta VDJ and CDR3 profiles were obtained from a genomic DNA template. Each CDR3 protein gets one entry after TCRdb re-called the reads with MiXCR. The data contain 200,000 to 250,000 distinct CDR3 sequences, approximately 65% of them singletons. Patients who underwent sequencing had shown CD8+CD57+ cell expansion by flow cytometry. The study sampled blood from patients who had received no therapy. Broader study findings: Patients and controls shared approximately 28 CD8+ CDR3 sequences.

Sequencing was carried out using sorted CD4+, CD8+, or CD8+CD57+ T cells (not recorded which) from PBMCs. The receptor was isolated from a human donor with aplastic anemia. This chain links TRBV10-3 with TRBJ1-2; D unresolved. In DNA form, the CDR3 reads TGTGCCATCAGTGAGTCGACCAGTCTAACGTGGGACTACACCTTC. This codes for CAISESTSLTWDYTF.